The entry below gives a single T cell receptor (beta chain) sequence along with its context. Sequence at one end of the junction differs from germline and may be a read error. This sample is drawn from a study of blood T cell repertoires in COVID-19. The wider study: The origin of the acute and convalescent COVID-19 samples was the United States, Italy and Spain. Sources were T cells, B-cell-depleted T cells, or PBMCs; the material itself was cDNA or gDNA.

In the authors' workflow: Counts of nucleated cells, estimated from reference gene primer amplification, were obtained. The protocol was immunoSEQ multiplex PCR, while the TCRdb copy is restricted to in-frame clones and leaves out a portion. The V and J calls and clone size come from that table; D and trimming were worked out from the DNA. The sample shows approximately 82,000 clones, 75% to 85% of them seen only once. The CDR3 runs to 10 residues. CDR1 is SGHTS and CDR2 is YDEGEE in the germline V gene. V is TRBV5-8 and J is TRBJ2-7; the match to TRBD1 covers 8 bases. Material for sequencing was peripheral blood. The clonotype originates from a human donor in a cohort sampled during active COVID-19. The CDR3 coding sequence is TGTGCCAGCAGCCGGACAGGGTGGGACTTC. The encoded protein is CASSRTGWDF.